This passage covers 3 T cell receptor beta chains from one sample sequenced in a study of cytomegalovirus exposure and HLA in healthy donors. PCR amplification relied on 60 Vbeta primers (plus 13 Jbeta primers). Assay used: immunoSEQ multiplex PCR; TCRdb lists only in-frame clones, some missing. This sample has 100,000 to 150,000 clones; about 82% occur once, and the top ten carry 5.3%. Sequenced material: PBMCs. The receptors shown here come from a young man in good health and CMV-seronegative.

The chain couples TRBV6-1 to TRBJ2-2; D is unresolved. The CDR3 totals 13 residues. Between the trimmed V and J ends, which lost 6 bases and 4 bases, there was a span of 9 bases. From germline, CDR1 is MNHNS and CDR2 SASEGT. CDR3 nucleotide sequence: TGTGCCAGCAGGCGGTTGCGCACCGGGGAGCTGTTTTTT. It translates to CASRRLRTGELFF.

This sequence joins TRBV7-2 and TRBJ2-7; possibly TRBD1 for D (5 bases). This CDR3 contains 14 residues. The germline gives CDR1 SGHTA, CDR2 FQGNSA. V was pared by 2 bases and J by 2 bases, with 10 bases between. The DNA of the CDR3 is TGTGCCAGCAGCTTATTGCCGGACACCTACGAGCAGTACTTC. Encoded protein: CASSLLPDTYEQYF. Based on the CDR3 plus reference TRBV7-2 and TRBJ2-7, the full variable domain is GAGVSQSPSNKVTEKGKDVELRCDPISGHTALYWYRQSLGQGLEFLIYFQGNSAPDKSGLPSDRFSAERTGGSVSTLTIQRTQQEDSAVYLCASSLLPDTYEQYFGPGTRLTVT.

The V gene is TRBV27, the J gene TRBJ2-1, with D possibly being TRBD2 (6 bases). Per germline, CDR1 MNHEY and CDR2 SMNVEV (reference sequence). The CDR3 runs to 14 residues. Trimming pared 4 bases from V and 4 bases from J, leaving 11 bases between. The CDR3 DNA is TGTGCCAGCAGTTATAGTCGGGGGTACAATGAGCAGTTCTTC. Amino acids: CASSYSRGYNEQFF.